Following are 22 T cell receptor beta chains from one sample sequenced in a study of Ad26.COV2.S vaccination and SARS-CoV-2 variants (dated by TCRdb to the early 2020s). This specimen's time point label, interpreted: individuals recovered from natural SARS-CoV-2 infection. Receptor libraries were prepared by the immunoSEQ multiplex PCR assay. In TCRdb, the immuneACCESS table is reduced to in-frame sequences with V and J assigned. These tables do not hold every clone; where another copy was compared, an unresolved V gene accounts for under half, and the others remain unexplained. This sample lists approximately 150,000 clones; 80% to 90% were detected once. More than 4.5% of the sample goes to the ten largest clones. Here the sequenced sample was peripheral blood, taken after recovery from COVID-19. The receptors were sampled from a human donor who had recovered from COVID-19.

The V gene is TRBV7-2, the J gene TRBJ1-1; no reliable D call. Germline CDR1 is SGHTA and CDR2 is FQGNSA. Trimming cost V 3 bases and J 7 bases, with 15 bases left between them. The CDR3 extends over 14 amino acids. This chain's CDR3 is CASSLRATINEAFF. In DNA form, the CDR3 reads TGTGCCAGCAGCTTGAGGGCCACGATAAATGAAGCTTTCTTT.

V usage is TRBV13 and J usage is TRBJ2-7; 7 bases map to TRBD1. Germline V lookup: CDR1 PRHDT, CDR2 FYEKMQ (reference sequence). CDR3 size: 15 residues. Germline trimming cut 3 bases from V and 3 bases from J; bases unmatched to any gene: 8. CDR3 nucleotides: TGTGCCAGCAGCTTTTACCTCCGGGACAGCTACGAGCAGTACTTC. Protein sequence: CASSFYLRDSYEQYF.

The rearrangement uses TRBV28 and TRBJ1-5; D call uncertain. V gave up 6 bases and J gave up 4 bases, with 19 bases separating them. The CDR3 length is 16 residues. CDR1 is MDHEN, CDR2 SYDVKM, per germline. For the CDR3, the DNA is TGTGCCAGCAGCCCTGCGGGGAAACCAGCGAATCAGCCCCAGCATTTT. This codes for CASSPAGKPANQPQHF.

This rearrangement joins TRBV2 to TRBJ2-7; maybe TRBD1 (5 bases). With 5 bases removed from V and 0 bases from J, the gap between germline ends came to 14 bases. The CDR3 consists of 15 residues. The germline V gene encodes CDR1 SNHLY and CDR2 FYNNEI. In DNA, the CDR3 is TGTGCCAGCAGTAGCCTAAAGGGGTACTCCTACGAGCAGTACTTC. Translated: CASSSLKGYSYEQYF.

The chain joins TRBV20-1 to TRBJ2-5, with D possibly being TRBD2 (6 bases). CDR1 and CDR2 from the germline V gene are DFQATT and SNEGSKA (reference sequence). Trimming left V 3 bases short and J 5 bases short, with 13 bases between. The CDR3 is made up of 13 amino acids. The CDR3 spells CSASAGMRETQYF. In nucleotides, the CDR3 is TGCAGTGCTAGTGCGGGGATGCGGGAGACCCAGTACTTC.

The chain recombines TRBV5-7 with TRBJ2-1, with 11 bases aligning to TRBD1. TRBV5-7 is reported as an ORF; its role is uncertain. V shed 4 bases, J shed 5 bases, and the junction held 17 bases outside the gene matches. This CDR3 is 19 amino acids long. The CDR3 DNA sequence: TGTGCCAGCAGCCCAAGGGACAGGGGGGGACTAGCAGGTCACAATGAGCAGTTCTTC. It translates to CASSPRDRGGLAGHNEQFF.

The CDR3 loop is CASSLEFTDTQYF. For the CDR3, the DNA is TGCGCCAGCAGCTTGGAGTTCACAGATACGCAGTATTTT. V and J are TRBV5-1 and TRBJ2-3; D remains ambiguous. Trimming took 0 bases from V and 2 from J, leaving 4 bases between them. This CDR3 contains 13 residues. In germline, CDR1 is SGHRS, CDR2 YFSETQ.

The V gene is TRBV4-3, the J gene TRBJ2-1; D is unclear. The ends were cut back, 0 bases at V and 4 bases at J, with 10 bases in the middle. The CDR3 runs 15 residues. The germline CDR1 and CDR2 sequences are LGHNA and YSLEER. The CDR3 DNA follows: TGCGCCAGCAGCCAAGATTTCTCCGAGTACAATGAGCAGTTCTTC. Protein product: CASSQDFSEYNEQFF.

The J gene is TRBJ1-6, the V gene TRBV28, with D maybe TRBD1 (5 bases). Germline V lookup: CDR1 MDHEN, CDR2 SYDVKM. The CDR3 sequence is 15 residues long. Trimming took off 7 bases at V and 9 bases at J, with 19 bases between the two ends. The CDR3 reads CASTTTMRGSSPLHF. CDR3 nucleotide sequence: TGTGCCAGCACCACCACGATGAGGGGCTCTTCACCCCTCCACTTT.

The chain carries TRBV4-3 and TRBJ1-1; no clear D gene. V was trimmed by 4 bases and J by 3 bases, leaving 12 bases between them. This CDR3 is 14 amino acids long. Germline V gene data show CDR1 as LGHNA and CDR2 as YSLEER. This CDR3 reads CASSRSVGYTEAFF. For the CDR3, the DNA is TGCGCCAGCAGCCGGTCCGTTGGATACACTGAAGCTTTCTTT.

DNA for the CDR3: TGTGCCACCAGTGATCTTACGGGACAGGGGGGGAAGGATACGCAGTATTTT. This translates into CATSDLTGQGGKDTQYF. The V call is TRBV24-1, the J call TRBJ2-3, with 11 bases that match TRBD1. The CDR3 is 17 residues long. The V gene end was trimmed by 3 bases and the J gene end by 6 bases; junction bases not matched to a gene: 10. The V gene's germline CDR1 is KGHDR and CDR2 SFDVKD.

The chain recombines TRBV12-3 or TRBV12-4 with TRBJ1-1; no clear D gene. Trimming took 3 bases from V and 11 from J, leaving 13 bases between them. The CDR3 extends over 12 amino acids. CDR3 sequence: CASSFYVVGAFF. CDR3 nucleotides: TGTGCCAGCAGTTTCTATGTAGTTGGGGCTTTCTTT.

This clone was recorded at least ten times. The CDR3 here is CASSLWQAVNEQFF. CDR3 in DNA: TGTGCCAGCAGCTTGTGGCAGGCAGTGAATGAGCAGTTCTTC. The chain links TRBV5-4 to TRBJ2-1; no reliable D call. The germline V gene encodes CDR1 SGHNT and CDR2 YYREEE (reference sequence). The germline V and J ends were trimmed by 1 base and 7 bases, with 12 bases remaining between them. The CDR3 has 14 amino acids.

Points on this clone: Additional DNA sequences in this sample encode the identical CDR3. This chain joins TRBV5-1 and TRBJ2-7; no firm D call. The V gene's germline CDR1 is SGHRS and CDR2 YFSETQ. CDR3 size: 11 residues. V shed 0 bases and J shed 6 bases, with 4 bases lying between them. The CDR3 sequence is CASSLGPEQYF. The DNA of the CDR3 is TGCGCCAGCAGCTTGGGGCCCGAGCAGTACTTC.

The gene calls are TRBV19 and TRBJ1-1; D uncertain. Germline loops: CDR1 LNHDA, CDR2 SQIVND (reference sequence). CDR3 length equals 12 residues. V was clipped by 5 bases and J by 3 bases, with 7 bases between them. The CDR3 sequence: CASSVGYTEAFF. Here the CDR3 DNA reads TGTGCCAGTAGTGTGGGCTACACTGAAGCTTTCTTT.

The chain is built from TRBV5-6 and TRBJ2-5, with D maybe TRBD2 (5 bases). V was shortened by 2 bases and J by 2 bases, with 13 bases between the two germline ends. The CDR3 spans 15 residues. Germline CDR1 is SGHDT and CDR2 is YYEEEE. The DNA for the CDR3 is TGTGCCAGCAGCTTTCTCGGGGTACTACAAGAGACCCAGTACTTC. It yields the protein CASSFLGVLQETQYF. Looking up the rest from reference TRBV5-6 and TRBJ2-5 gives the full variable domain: DAGVTQSPTHLIKTRGQQVTLRCSPKSGHDTVSWYQQALGQGPQFIFQYYEEEERQRGNFPDRFSGHQFPNYSSELNVNALLLGDSALYLCASSFLGVLQETQYFGPGTRLLVL.

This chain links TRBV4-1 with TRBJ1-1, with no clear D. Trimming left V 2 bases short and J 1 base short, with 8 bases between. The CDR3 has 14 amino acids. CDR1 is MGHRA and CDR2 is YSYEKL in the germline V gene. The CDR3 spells CASSQYRENTEAFF. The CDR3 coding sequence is TGCGCCAGCAGCCAATATCGAGAGAACACTGAAGCTTTCTTT.

The CDR3, as DNA: TGCAGCGTTGAATTGGCAGGGCCAGGGGCCAACGTCCTGACTTTC. This translates into CSVELAGPGANVLTF. The V call is TRBV29-1, the J call TRBJ2-6; tentative D call: TRBD1 (5 bases). This CDR3 has 15 residues. The germline V gene encodes CDR1 SQVTM and CDR2 ANQGSEA. Trimming pared 2 bases from V and 4 bases from J, leaving 12 bases between.

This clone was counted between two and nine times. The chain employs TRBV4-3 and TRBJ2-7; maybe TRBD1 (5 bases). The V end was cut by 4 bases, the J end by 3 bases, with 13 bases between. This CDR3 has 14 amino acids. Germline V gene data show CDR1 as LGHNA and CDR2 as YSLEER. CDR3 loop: CASSPRVDFYEQYF. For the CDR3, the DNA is TGCGCCAGCAGCCCCAGGGTTGACTTCTACGAGCAGTACTTC.

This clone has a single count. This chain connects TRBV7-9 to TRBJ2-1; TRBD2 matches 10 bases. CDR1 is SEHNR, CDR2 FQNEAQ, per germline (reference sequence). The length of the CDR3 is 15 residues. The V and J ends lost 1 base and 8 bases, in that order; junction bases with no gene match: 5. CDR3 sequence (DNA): TGTGCCAGCAGCTTAGTTAGCGGGGGGTCCGATGAGCAGTTCTTC. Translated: CASSLVSGGSDEQFF.

The CDR3 spells CAWSDPGPSNYGYTF. The DNA for the CDR3 is TGTGCCTGGAGTGATCCGGGACCCTCAAACTATGGCTACACCTTC. The chain combines TRBV30 with TRBJ1-2; maybe TRBD1 (5 bases). The V and J ends lost 1 base and 2 bases respectively, with 14 bases between them. CDR1 GTSNPN and CDR2 SVGIG come from the germline V gene (reference sequence). This CDR3 has 15 residues.

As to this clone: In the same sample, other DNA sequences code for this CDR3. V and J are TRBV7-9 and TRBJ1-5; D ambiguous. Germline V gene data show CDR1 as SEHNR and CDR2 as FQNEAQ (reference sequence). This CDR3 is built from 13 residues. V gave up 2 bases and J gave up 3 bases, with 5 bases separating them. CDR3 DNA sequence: TGTGCCAGCAGCTTAACGGCCAATCAGCCCCAGCATTTT. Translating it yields CASSLTANQPQHF.